The 17 T cell receptor beta chains below were found in one sample sequenced in a study of T cell repertoires in cytomegalovirus infection. From the reads, TCRdb called clonotypes with MiXCR, one entry per CDR3 protein. The table has 310,000 or so distinct CDR3 sequences, under 30% seen once. Sequencing was performed on PBMCs. These receptors were obtained from a human donor in good health (CMV status not recorded). Some clones in this sample may be carry-over from other donors' samples.

In its sample, this clonotype was seen many times. The rearrangement links TRBV7-2 to TRBJ2-7; tentative D call: TRBD1 (6 bases). CDR3 length: 17 residues. Trimming cost V 5 bases and J 1 base, with 21 bases left between them. CDR1 and CDR2 (germline): SGHTA, FQGNSA. CDR3 region: CASSHLDRSYDSYEQYF. For the CDR3, the DNA is TGTGCCAGCAGCCACCTCGACAGGTCGTATGATTCCTACGAGCAGTACTTC.

The chain employs TRBV2 and TRBJ1-1, with 7 bases identical to TRBD1. V lost 3 bases to trimming and J lost 0 bases; unmatched junction nucleotides: 1. Per the germline V gene, CDR1 is SNHLY and CDR2 is FYNNEI. This CDR3 is built from 14 residues. The CDR3: CASSDRGVNTEAFF. Written as DNA, the CDR3 is TGTGCCAGCAGTGACAGGGGGGTGAACACTGAAGCTTTCTTT.

The chain combines TRBV7-2 with TRBJ2-1; 9 bases are shared with TRBD1. Germline CDR1 SGHTA, CDR2 FQGNSA. Losses at the gene ends were 2 bases for V and 1 base for J; bases not matched to a gene: 3. The CDR3 length is 16 residues. CDR3 residues: CASSLTGGGSYNEQFF. The CDR3 DNA reads TGTGCCAGCAGCTTAACAGGGGGCGGGTCCTACAATGAGCAGTTCTTC.

This chain connects TRBV14 to TRBJ1-3, with D tentatively TRBD1 (5 bases). Between the trimmed V and J ends, which lost 6 bases and 4 bases, there was a span of 13 bases. This CDR3 is 14 amino acids long. Germline CDR1 and CDR2: SGHDN and FVKESK. CDR3 region: CASRQQGDGNTIYF. The CDR3 nucleotides are TGTGCCAGCAGGCAGCAGGGAGACGGAAACACCATATATTTT.

This chain links TRBV20-1 with TRBJ1-1; 8 bases match TRBD1. This CDR3 is built from 12 residues. Per the germline V gene, CDR1 is DFQATT and CDR2 is SNEGSKA (reference sequence). V dropped 4 bases and J dropped 7; count of bases not matched to a gene: 5. CDR3 sequence: CSANQGADEAFF. As DNA, the CDR3 is TGCAGTGCTAACCAGGGGGCTGATGAAGCTTTCTTT.

This clonotype occurred many times. As DNA, the CDR3 is TGTGCCAGCACCACGAGAGGGGGGGCCTATGGCTACACCTTC. Protein sequence: CASTTRGGAYGYTF. This sequence joins TRBV7-2 and TRBJ1-2, with TRBD1 as a possible D gene (6 bases). The CDR3 extends over 14 amino acids. V dropped 7 bases and J dropped 4 bases, with 16 bases sitting between them. Per germline, CDR1 SGHTA and CDR2 FQGNSA.

This clonotype appeared a few times. This chain connects TRBV12-3 or TRBV12-4 to TRBJ1-4; no clear D. Between the trimmed V and J ends, which lost 6 bases and 0 bases, there was a span of 11 bases. This CDR3 has 15 residues. As DNA, the CDR3 is TGTGCCAGCAGCTACACTACGGCAACTAATGAAAAACTGTTTTTT. This encodes CASSYTTATNEKLFF.

This clonotype was picked up a small number of times. The chain recombines TRBV20-1 with TRBJ1-4; D is perhaps TRBD1 (6 bases). V was trimmed by 5 bases and J by 0 bases, leaving 19 bases between them. CDR3 size: 17 residues. Germline lookup yields CDR1 DFQATT and CDR2 SNEGSKA (reference sequence). The CDR3 bases are TGCAGTGCTGCCTCGGGGGCGCCTTCCGCAACTAATGAAAAACTGTTTTTT. Its translation is CSAASGAPSATNEKLFF.

This clonotype was counted a few times. The gene calls are TRBV20-1 and TRBJ2-5; 7 nucleotides match TRBD2. The germline gives CDR1 DFQATT, CDR2 SNEGSKA (reference sequence). This CDR3 has 16 residues. V was pared by 0 bases and J by 2 bases, with 9 bases of the junction left unmatched. CDR3 nucleotides: TGCAGTGCTAGAGACCTACTAGCGCATAGTCAAGAGACCCAGTACTTC. It translates to CSARDLLAHSQETQYF.

This clonotype was detected only a few times. The chain has TRBV6-2 or TRBV6-3 and TRBJ2-7; D gene uncertain. In germline, CDR1 is MNHEY, CDR2 SVGEGT. This CDR3 contains 11 residues. The V and J ends lost 6 bases and 3 bases respectively, with 6 bases between them. The CDR3 spells CASRDIYEQYF. As DNA, the CDR3 is TGTGCCAGCAGAGACATCTACGAGCAGTACTTC.

This clonotype was detected a few times. The chain carries TRBV6-5 and TRBJ2-3; 8 nucleotides agree with TRBD1. Germline assignment: CDR1 MNHEY and CDR2 SVGAGI. V lost 5 bases and J lost 4; bases outside the gene matches: 5. The CDR3 runs to 14 residues. Here the CDR3 reads CASSTGGRPDTQYF. For the CDR3, the DNA is TGTGCCAGCAGTACAGGGGGGCGCCCAGATACGCAGTATTTT.

The chain couples TRBV5-1 to TRBJ2-1, with 9 bases aligning to TRBD2. There are 15 residues in the CDR3. Losses at the gene ends were 4 bases for V and 10 bases for J; bases not matched to a gene: 12. Germline V lookup: CDR1 SGHRS, CDR2 YFSETQ. CDR3 protein: CASSPELSGGGEQFF. The CDR3 nucleotides are TGCGCCAGCAGCCCGGAGCTTAGCGGGGGAGGCGAGCAGTTCTTC.

This clonotype has a count of ten or more. The chain joins TRBV7-2 to TRBJ2-5, with D perhaps matching TRBD1 (6 bases). The V end lost 6 bases, the J end lost 5 bases, and 16 bases lay between the germline ends. This CDR3 spans 14 amino acids. The V gene's germline CDR1 is SGHTA and CDR2 FQGNSA. This CDR3 reads CASSRVQGLETQYF. The CDR3 DNA follows: TGTGCCAGCAGTCGAGTGCAGGGGTTGGAGACCCAGTACTTC.

The chain uses TRBV25-1 and TRBJ1-2; D is undetermined. The length of the CDR3 is 14 residues. The V and J ends lost 3 bases and 2 bases respectively, with 10 bases between them. Germline loops: CDR1 MGHDK, CDR2 SYGVNS. The CDR3 region has the DNA TGTGCCAGCAGTGACCCCGTTACCAACTATGGCTACACCTTC. Translation gives CASSDPVTNYGYTF.

A few counts support this clonotype. CDR3 bases: TGTGCCAGCAGTTTAGAACGTGTATTCTCTGGAAACACCATATATTTT. Encoded protein: CASSLERVFSGNTIYF. V is TRBV12-3 or TRBV12-4 and J is TRBJ1-3, with D uncertain. There are 16 residues in the CDR3. Trimming took 1 base from V and 0 from J, leaving 10 bases between them.

The chain is built from TRBV25-1 and TRBJ2-1, with 10 bases lining up with TRBD2. V gave up 8 bases and J gave up 11 bases; unmatched junction bases: 12. This CDR3 comprises 14 residues. Germline CDR1 reads MGHDK; CDR2 reads SYGVNS. CDR3 amino acids: CASAGLATYWKQFF. CDR3 DNA sequence: TGTGCCAGCGCGGGACTAGCGACCTATTGGAAGCAGTTCTTC. Full variable domain (outside the CDR3, taken from reference TRBV25-1 and TRBJ2-1): EADIYQTPRYLVIGTGKKITLECSQTMGHDKMYWYQQDPGMELHLIHYSYGVNSTEKGDLSSESTVSRIRTEHFPLTLESARPSHTSQYLCASAGLATYWKQFFGPGTRLTVL.

The chain recombines TRBV5-6 with TRBJ2-5; 8 nucleotides match TRBD1. V shed 5 bases, J shed 5 bases, and the junction held 5 bases outside the gene matches. The CDR3 consists of 13 residues. The V gene's germline CDR1 is SGHDT and CDR2 YYEEEE. The CDR3 sequence is CASRWTGRETQYF. The CDR3 nucleotides are TGTGCCAGCAGATGGACAGGGAGGGAGACCCAGTACTTC.